The T cell receptor (beta chain) described here comes from a study of OX40 agonist ivuxolimab in advanced cancers. About the full investigation: The costimulatory receptor OX40 (CD134) was targeted by ivuxolimab, a fully human IgG2 agonistic monoclonal antibody. Three dose-escalation patients achieved partial responses, one with hepatocellular carcinoma and two with cutaneous melanoma. Peripheral TCRbeta sequencing aimed to test whether ivuxolimab altered TCR sequence diversity and caused clonal T-cell expansion. Of the roughly 53 patients in dose escalation, about 20 had hepatocellular carcinoma, approximately 15 had melanoma, 9 had renal cell carcinoma and 9 had head and neck cancer. A male proportion of about 79% and a mean age of roughly 58 years, ranging from about 20 to 85, were recorded for the dose-escalation cohort. The paper describes the monotherapy dose-escalation part (N = 52 patients) of the phase I trial of ivuxolimab. Intravenous ivuxolimab was administered to patients every 2 weeks at six dose levels: 0.01, 0.1, 0.3, 1.5, 3 and 10 mg/kg. Patients were allowed to have had prior anti-PD-1, anti-PD-L1 or anti-CTLA-4 therapy, and 40% of the dose-escalation patients had previously received checkpoint inhibitors.

The CDR3 numbers 13 residues from cysteine through phenylalanine. The CDR3 DNA has 39 bases and is translated from base 1. The germline V gene encodes CDR1 LNHDA and CDR2 SQIVND (reference sequence). At the junction V is shortened by 6 bases and J by 3 bases; bases outside the gene matches: 4. To note about this clone: Its specific antigen is unknown. No per-base quality is available; no much larger clone lies one base away.

Genomic DNA was extracted from sorted cells for sequencing of the TCRbeta CDR3 region. The immunoSEQ Assay was used for sequencing of TCRbeta CDR3 regions. Not all clones reach the TCRdb copy of this immuneACCESS table, which keeps in-frame sequences only. Checked studies attribute under half of the gap to unresolved V genes and leave the rest unexplained. The sample table holds 87,000 or so clones, of which roughly 84% were seen once. The ten largest clones capture around 4% of the sample. The trial excluded patients who had a history of autoimmune disease or were on systemic immunosuppression. Peripheral blood for TCR sequencing was collected from all dose cohorts at baseline, on cycle 4 day 1, and on cycle 7 day 1. Samples were obtained from an open-label, multicenter, first-in-human phase I dose-escalation trial of ivuxolimab. Adults with locally advanced or metastatic melanoma, renal cell carcinoma, hepatocellular carcinoma or head and neck squamous cell carcinoma were enrolled in the trial. CD4+ and CD8+ T cells were sorted separately from peripheral blood before TCR sequencing.

Results the study describes overall, beyond this receptor: Which antigens the clonally expanded peripheral T cells were specific for was not determined. Low levels of normalized T-cell clonal expansion were also seen in some nonresponding patients. On average, CD8+ T cells showed more expanded clones than CD4+ T cells after ivuxolimab. At doses of 0.1 to 3.0 mg/kg, clonal expansion of both CD4+ and CD8+ blood T cells was observed from baseline to week 6. In the 0.1-3.0 mg/kg groups, partial responders were among the patients with the lowest normalized peripheral clonal expansion, particularly in CD8+ T cells.

This material consisted of CD4+ or CD8+ T cells sorted from blood, taken in a trial of the OX40 agonist ivuxolimab. The rearranged segments are TRBV19 and TRBJ1-2, and 7 bases in between align with TRBD1. The sequence was obtained from an adult with an advanced solid tumor such as melanoma, head and neck, liver or kidney cancer. Read as DNA, the sequence is TGTGCCAGTAGCAGAGACAGGGACTATGGCTACACCTTC. This sequence encodes CASSRDRDYGYTF.